The T cell receptor beta chain under discussion was sequenced for a study of response to subunit inactivated influenza vaccine. Whole-study findings and limits: The authors proposed limited new T cell recruitment per seasonal influenza vaccination.

TCRdb re-called the RT-PCR reads through MiXCR, storing one row per CDR3 protein. The sample gives hundreds of thousands of distinct CDR3 sequences, around 20% of which show up once; about a tenth is in the top ten. This clonotype was counted only a few times. Its antigen is undetermined. The junction had 7 bases not matched to a gene; V was cut back by 5 bases and J by 1 base. The CDR3 has 16 residues. Germline-derived CDR1 and CDR2 are SGHVS and FQNEAQ. The sequence was collected from a man in his forties or fifties who received an inactivated influenza vaccine. The chain uses TRBV7-8 and TRBJ2-3; 9 bases are a match to TRBD2. The specimen comprised PBMCs from blood, sampled about 5 days after vaccination. Here the CDR3 DNA reads TGTGCCAGCAGCCGAACCTTAGCGGGAGGCACAGATACGCAGTATTTT. Amino acids: CASSRTLAGGTDTQYF.